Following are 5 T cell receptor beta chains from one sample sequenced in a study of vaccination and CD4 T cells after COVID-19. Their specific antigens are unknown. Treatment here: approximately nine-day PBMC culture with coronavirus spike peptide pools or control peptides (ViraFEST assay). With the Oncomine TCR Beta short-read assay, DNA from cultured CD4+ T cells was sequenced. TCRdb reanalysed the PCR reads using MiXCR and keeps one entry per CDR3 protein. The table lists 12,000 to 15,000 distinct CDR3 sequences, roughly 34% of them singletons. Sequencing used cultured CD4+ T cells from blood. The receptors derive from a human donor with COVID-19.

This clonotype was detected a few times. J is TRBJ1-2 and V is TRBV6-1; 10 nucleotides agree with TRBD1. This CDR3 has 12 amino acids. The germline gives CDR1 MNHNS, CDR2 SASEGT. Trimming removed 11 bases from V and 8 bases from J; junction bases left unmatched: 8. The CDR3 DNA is TGTGCCTCATCGGGACAGGGGAAGGGCTACACCTTC. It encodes CASSGQGKGYTF.

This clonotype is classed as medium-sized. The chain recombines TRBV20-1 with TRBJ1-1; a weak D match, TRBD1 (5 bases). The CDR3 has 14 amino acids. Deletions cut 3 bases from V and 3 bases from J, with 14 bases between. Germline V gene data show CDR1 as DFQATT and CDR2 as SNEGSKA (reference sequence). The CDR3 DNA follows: TGCAGTGCTAGCACCCTTGGGGGGTACACTGAAGCTTTCTTT. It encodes CSASTLGGYTEAFF.

CDR3 region: CASSRGQKGYTF. The CDR3 coding sequence is TGTGCCAGCAGTAGAGGACAGAAAGGCTACACCTTC. The V call is TRBV6-1, the J call TRBJ1-2; tentatively, D is TRBD1 (6 bases). Per the germline V gene, CDR1 is MNHNS and CDR2 is SASEGT. The CDR3 contains 12 residues. The V and J ends lost 5 bases and 8 bases respectively, with 12 bases between them.

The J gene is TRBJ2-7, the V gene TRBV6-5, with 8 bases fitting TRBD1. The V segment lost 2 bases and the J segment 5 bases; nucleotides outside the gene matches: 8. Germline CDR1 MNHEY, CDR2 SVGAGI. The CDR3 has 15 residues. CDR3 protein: CASSYAWTGYNEQYF. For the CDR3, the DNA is TGTGCCAGCAGTTACGCTTGGACAGGGTACAACGAGCAGTACTTC.

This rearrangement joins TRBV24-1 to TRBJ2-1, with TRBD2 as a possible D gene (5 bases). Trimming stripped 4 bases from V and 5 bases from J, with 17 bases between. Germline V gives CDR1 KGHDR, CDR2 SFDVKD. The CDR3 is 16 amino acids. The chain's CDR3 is CATSDRSGPLNNEQFF. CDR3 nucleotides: TGTGCCACCAGTGACCGGAGCGGCCCCCTCAACAATGAGCAGTTCTTC.